This T cell receptor (beta chain) was sequenced in a study of blood T cell repertoires in COVID-19. At the level of the study: Researchers got acute and convalescent COVID-19 samples from the United States, Italy and Spain. PBMCs, B-cell-depleted T cells, or T cells provided the cDNA or gDNA that made up the material.

As originally analysed: Quantification of nucleated cells was approximated via reference gene primer amplification. Data came from immunoSEQ multiplex PCR; TCRdb stores just in-frame clones and leaves some out. The V and J calls and clone size were taken over from that table, and D and trimming were inferred from the DNA. The sample includes about 440,000 clones, approximately 90% of them seen just once. Participants' reported clinical history set cohort assignment. J was trimmed by 1 base and V by 1 base; bases with no gene match: 3. Germline CDR1 and CDR2: LNHDA and SQIVND (reference sequence). The CDR3 sequence is 15 residues long.

This receptor was taken from a woman younger than 35 with acute COVID-19. What was sequenced was PBMCs or T cells enriched from blood (not recorded which). The V and J genes are TRBV19 and TRBJ2-7; 8 nucleotides line up with TRBD2. CDR3 region: CASSIGTSRSYEQYF. DNA for the CDR3: TGTGCCAGTAGTATAGGGACTAGCCGATCCTACGAGCAGTACTTC.